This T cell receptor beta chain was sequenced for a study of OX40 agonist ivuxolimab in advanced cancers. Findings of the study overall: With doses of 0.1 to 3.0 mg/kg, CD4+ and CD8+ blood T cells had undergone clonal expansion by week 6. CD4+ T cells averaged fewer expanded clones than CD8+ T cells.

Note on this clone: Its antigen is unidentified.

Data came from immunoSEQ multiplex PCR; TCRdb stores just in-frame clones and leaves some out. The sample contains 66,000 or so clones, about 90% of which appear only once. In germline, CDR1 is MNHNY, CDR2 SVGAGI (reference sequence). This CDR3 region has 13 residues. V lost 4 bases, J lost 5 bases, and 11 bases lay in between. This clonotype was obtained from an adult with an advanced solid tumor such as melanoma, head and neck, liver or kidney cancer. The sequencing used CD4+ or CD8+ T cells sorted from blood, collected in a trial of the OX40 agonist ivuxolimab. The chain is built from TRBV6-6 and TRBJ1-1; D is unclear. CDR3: CASSSVRWTEAFF. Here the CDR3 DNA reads TGTGCCAGCAGTTCCGTAAGATGGACTGAAGCTTTCTTT.